The T cell receptor (beta chain) under discussion was sequenced for a study of beta chain features in type 1 diabetes. Findings of the study overall: Compared with healthy donors, patients appeared to share more similar naive, central memory and regulatory TCRB repertoires. Moderate but significant shortening of TCRB CDR3s was recorded in all four CD4+ subsets from Type 1 diabetes patients.

Germline V gives CDR1 MNHEY, CDR2 SMNVEV (reference sequence). The CDR3 totals 15 residues. This clone occurred a few times. Antigen: not known. Expressed TCRB transcripts were sequenced because the isolated RNA had all been reverse transcribed beforehand. Clones were sequenced by immunoSEQ multiplex PCR, and TCRdb holds only the in-frame ones, with some missing. The table records more than 100,000 clones, 7% to 10% of them present only once. The sample consisted of central memory CD4+ T cells from blood. This chain links TRBV27 with TRBJ2-5; TRBD2 matches 11 bases. The closer fit of TRBJ2-7 to the DNA end suggests the J call may be wrong. The source of this sequence is a man aged 30-40 years with type 1 diabetes. The CDR3 is CASSSRLAGNNEQYF. The CDR3 DNA reads TGTGCCAGCAGTTCACGACTAGCGGGGAACAACGAGCAGTACTTC.